These 17 T cell receptor beta chains were all obtained from the same sample, sequenced in a study of blood T cell repertoires in COVID-19 (dated by TCRdb to about 2020). The protocol used for the library was the immunoSEQ multiplex PCR assay. Drawn from immuneACCESS, this table holds only the in-frame rearrangements with V and J called that TCRdb kept. Clones are partly lost; checked studies trace under half to an unresolved V gene and leave the rest unexplained. The sample table lists about 220,000 clones, roughly four fifths of them with a count of one. The top ten constitute approximately 1.3% of the sample. The sample consisted of PBMCs or T cells enriched from blood (not recorded which). The receptors derive from a woman aged 35 to 49 with acute COVID-19.

The rearrangement links TRBV12-3 or TRBV12-4 to TRBJ1-2; perhaps TRBD1 as D (6 bases). The germline V and J ends were trimmed by 4 bases and 8 bases, with 11 bases remaining between them. This CDR3 comprises 12 residues. The CDR3 loop is CASSYTGSGYTF. The DNA of the CDR3 is TGTGCCAGCAGTTATACAGGGTCCGGCTACACCTTC.

The rearrangement joins TRBV29-1 to TRBJ1-5; D is undetermined. The CDR3 contains 12 residues. Germline assignment: CDR1 SQVTM and CDR2 ANQGSEA. Trimming stripped 4 bases from V and 11 bases from J, with 15 bases between. The CDR3 loop is CSVVMGSGSQHF. The CDR3 DNA follows: TGCAGCGTTGTAATGGGCTCTGGGTCCCAGCATTTT. Full variable domain (rest looked up from reference TRBV29-1 and TRBJ1-5): SAVISQKPSRDICQRGTSLTIQCQVDSQVTMMFWYRQQPGQSLTLIATANQGSEATYESGFVIDKFPISRPNLTFSTLTVSNMSPEDSSIYLCSVVMGSGSQHFGDGTRLSIL.

A single count supports this clone. The rearrangement joins TRBV11-2 to TRBJ1-1, with D maybe TRBD1 (6 bases). Per germline, CDR1 SGHAT and CDR2 FQNNGV. The V and J ends lost 3 bases and 5 bases respectively, with 22 bases between them. The CDR3 extends over 17 amino acids. CDR3 residues: CASSFRLFSGERTEAFF. DNA of the CDR3: TGTGCCAGCAGCTTTCGACTATTTTCAGGGGAGAGGACTGAAGCTTTCTTT.

This clone was picked up one time. The J gene is TRBJ1-5, the V gene TRBV10-3; D gene ambiguous. The CDR3 runs 15 residues. CDR1 and CDR2 from the germline V gene are ENHRY and SYGVKD. The ends were cut back, 0 bases at V and 3 bases at J, with 9 bases in the middle. In DNA, the CDR3 is TGTGCCATCAGTGAGTCGAGCAGGTCCAATCAGCCCCAGCATTTT. Its translation is CAISESSRSNQPQHF.

CDR3 residues: CASSAQGDNSPLHF. The CDR3 bases are TGCGCCAGCAGCGCGCAGGGGGATAATTCACCCCTCCACTTT. This rearrangement joins TRBV5-1 to TRBJ1-6; TRBD1 matches at 7 bases. This CDR3 has 14 amino acids. Germline V lookup: CDR1 SGHRS, CDR2 YFSETQ. V gave up 4 bases and J gave up 5 bases; unmatched junction bases: 3.

This rearrangement joins TRBV18 to TRBJ1-4; 7 nucleotides line up with TRBD1. The germline V gene has CDR1 KGHSH and CDR2 LQKENI. J lost 6 bases, V lost 6 bases, and 10 bases had no gene match. The CDR3 length is 15 residues. In DNA form, the CDR3 reads TGTGCCAGCTCGGGACAGCCCCTAAGTGATGAAAAACTGTTTTTT. It yields the protein CASSGQPLSDEKLFF. The complete variable domain, with remaining parts taken from reference TRBV18 and TRBJ1-4, reads NAGVMQNPRHLVRRRGQEARLRCSPMKGHSHVYWYRQLPEEGLKFMVYLQKENIIDESGMPKERFSAEFPKEGPSILRIQQVVRGDSAAYFCASSGQPLSDEKLFFGSGTQLSVL.

The chain is built from TRBV7-2 and TRBJ1-4; 7 positions agree with TRBD1. The V gene end was trimmed by 3 bases and the J gene end by 5 bases; junction bases not matched to a gene: 6. Germline V CDR1 and CDR2: SGHTA, FQGNSA. The CDR3 is 15 residues long. CDR3 sequence reads: CASSFLTGRNEKLFF. CDR3 nucleotide sequence: TGTGCCAGCAGCTTCCTGACAGGGAGGAATGAAAAACTGTTTTTT.

This chain connects TRBV5-1 to TRBJ2-7, with 13 bases matching TRBD2. Trimming removed 4 bases from V and 4 bases from J; junction bases left unmatched: 2. Germline V CDR1 and CDR2: SGHRS, YFSETQ. This CDR3 spans 14 amino acids. The CDR3 protein is CASSPGLAGYEQYF. CDR3 DNA sequence: TGCGCCAGCAGCCCGGGACTAGCGGGATACGAGCAGTACTTC.

J is TRBJ2-7 and V is TRBV7-9, with D tentatively TRBD1 (6 bases). The CDR3 covers 15 residues. The germline V gene has CDR1 SEHNR and CDR2 FQNEAQ (reference sequence). V shed 5 bases and J shed 0 bases, with 14 bases lying between them. The CDR3 DNA reads as TGTGCCAGCAGCCCAGGGACAACGTCCTCCTACGAGCAGTACTTC. As protein: CASSPGTTSSYEQYF.

The chain joins TRBV18 to TRBJ1-4; D is unresolved. Between the trimmed V and J ends, which lost 6 bases and 7 bases, there was a span of 15 bases. CDR1 and CDR2 from the germline V gene are KGHSH and LQKENI. This CDR3 has 14 residues. CDR3 bases: TGTGCCAGCTCGCAAAAGGGCGGAGGTGAAAAACTGTTTTTT. Amino acids: CASSQKGGGEKLFF.

This rearrangement joins TRBV2 to TRBJ1-1; 8 nucleotides align to TRBD1. CDR3 length: 12 residues. The V and J ends lost 10 bases and 6 bases, in that order; junction bases with no gene match: 7. Germline assignment: CDR1 SNHLY and CDR2 FYNNEI. CDR3 sequence: CATGQAAAEAFF. Here the CDR3 DNA reads TGTGCCACGGGACAGGCGGCGGCTGAAGCTTTCTTT.

The gene calls are TRBV4-3 and TRBJ2-2, with 13 bases matching TRBD2. In germline, CDR1 is LGHNA, CDR2 YSLEER. V lost 1 base and J lost 5; bases outside the gene matches: 4. This CDR3 has 17 amino acids. The DNA of the CDR3 is TGCGCCAGCAGCCAAGCACTAGCGGGGGGGAAGACCGGGGAGCTGTTTTTT. It yields the protein CASSQALAGGKTGELFF.

The rearrangement uses TRBV5-8 and TRBJ2-3, with 8 bases that match TRBD1. With V trimmed by 4 bases and J by 0 bases, 4 bases remained unmatched. Germline V gene lookup returns CDR1 SGHTS and CDR2 YDEGEE. CDR3 length: 15 residues. This chain's CDR3 is CASSRGQGSTDTQYF. For the CDR3, the DNA is TGTGCCAGCAGCCGAGGACAGGGCAGCACAGATACGCAGTATTTT.

The chain carries TRBV10-1 and TRBJ2-3; TRBD1 aligns across 7 bases. Germline V gene sequence: CDR1 WNHNN, CDR2 SYGVQD (reference sequence). The CDR3 has 15 amino acids. V was pared by 3 bases and J by 2 bases, with 5 bases of the junction left unmatched. CDR3 protein: CASSEGRGNTDTQYF. The DNA of the CDR3 is TGCGCCAGCAGTGAAGGCAGGGGGAACACAGATACGCAGTATTTT.

The chain employs TRBV10-3 and TRBJ2-1, with D tentatively TRBD2 (5 bases). The CDR3 length is 15 residues. V was trimmed by 6 bases and J by 5 bases, leaving 17 bases between them. Germline loops: CDR1 ENHRY, CDR2 SYGVKD. CDR3 coding DNA: TGTGCCATCAGGGATGAGGGTATTTCCAACAATGAGCAGTTCTTC. This translates into CAIRDEGISNNEQFF.

This rearrangement joins TRBV5-1 to TRBJ2-1; the D gene is possibly TRBD1 (6 bases). The V end was cut by 2 bases, the J end by 8 bases, with 8 bases between. Germline V gene data show CDR1 as SGHRS and CDR2 as YFSETQ. The CDR3 totals 12 residues. The DNA for the CDR3 is TGCGCCAGCAGCTTTGCAGGGGATGAGCAGTTCTTC. Amino acid sequence: CASSFAGDEQFF.

The genes are TRBV7-8 and TRBJ2-7; D is undetermined. Trimming cost V 2 bases and J 0 bases, with 11 bases left between them. Germline V gene lookup returns CDR1 SGHVS and CDR2 FQNEAQ. This CDR3 contains 15 residues. The CDR3 loop reads CASSLQAFSSYEQYF. CDR3 sequence (DNA): TGTGCCAGCAGCTTACAGGCCTTTAGCTCCTACGAGCAGTACTTC. The full variable domain, with the rest looked up from reference TRBV7-8 and TRBJ2-7, is GAGVSQSPRYKVAKRGQDVALRCDPISGHVSLFWYQQALGQGPEFLTYFQNEAQLDKSGLPSDRFFAERPEGSVSTLKIQRTQQEDSAVYLCASSLQAFSSYEQYFGPGTRLTVT.